The clone carrying this TCR beta chain has more than one count but fewer than ten. Its antigen is undetermined. Generated by immunoSEQ multiplex PCR, the TCRdb table keeps only in-frame clones and is missing some. Of roughly 180,000 clones in the sample, roughly 82% were seen once. The germline gives CDR1 LNHNV, CDR2 YYDKDF (reference sequence). The V gene end was trimmed by 4 bases and the J gene end by 6 bases; junction bases not matched to a gene: 5. The length of the CDR3 is 14 residues. The data belong to a study of cytomegalovirus exposure and HLA in healthy donors. The donors were part of the validation cohort of 120 subjects. That cohort was separate from the first cohort, which comprised 550 to 750 subjects. Study-wide results and limits: Most TCR sequences were uncommon, yet certain public TCRs appeared in many donors. A list of about 160 TCR beta chains associated with cytomegalovirus was given. The CMV antigen specificity of a few CMV-associated chains was confirmed through in vitro analysis.

The V gene is TRBV15, the J gene TRBJ2-3, with 9 nucleotides matching TRBD2. The clonotype originates from a man younger than 35 in good health and CMV-seropositive. The sequencing input was PBMCs. The CDR3 protein is CATSTGLAFDTQYF. The CDR3 DNA follows: TGTGCCACCAGCACAGGACTAGCGTTTGATACGCAGTATTTT.